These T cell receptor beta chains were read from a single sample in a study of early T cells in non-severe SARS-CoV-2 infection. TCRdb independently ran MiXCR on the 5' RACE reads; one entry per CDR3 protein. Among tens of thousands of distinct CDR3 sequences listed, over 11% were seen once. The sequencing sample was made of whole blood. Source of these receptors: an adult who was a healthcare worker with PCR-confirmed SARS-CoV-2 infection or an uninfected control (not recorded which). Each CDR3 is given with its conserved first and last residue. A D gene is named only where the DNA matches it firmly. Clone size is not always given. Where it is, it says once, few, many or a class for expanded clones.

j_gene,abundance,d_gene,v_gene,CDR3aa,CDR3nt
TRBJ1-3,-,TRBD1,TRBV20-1,CSAHTGVLSGNTIYF,TGCAGTGCTCACACAGGGGTTCTCTCTGGAAACACCATATATTTT
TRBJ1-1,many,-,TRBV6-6,CASSYGDTTEAFF,TGTGCCAGCAGTTACGGGGATACCACTGAAGCTTTCTTT
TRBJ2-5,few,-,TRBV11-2,CASSQEAQETQYF,TGTGCCAGCAGCCAGGAGGCCCAAGAGACCCAGTACTTC
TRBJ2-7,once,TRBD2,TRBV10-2,CASSGLAGDPYEQYF,TGCGCCAGCTCCGGACTAGCGGGGGACCCCTACGAGCAGTACTTC
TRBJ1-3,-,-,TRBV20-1,CSARATASSGNTIYF,TGCAGTGCTAGAGCGACAGCAAGCTCTGGAAACACCATATATTTT
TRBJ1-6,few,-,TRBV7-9,CASSLQGGNNSPLHF,TGTGCCAGCAGCTTGCAGGGCGGAAACAATTCACCCCTCCACTTT
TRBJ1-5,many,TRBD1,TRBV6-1,CASSGQGAPNQPQHF,TGTGCCAGCAGTGGACAGGGGGCGCCCAATCAGCCCCAGCATTTT
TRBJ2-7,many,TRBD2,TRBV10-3,CAISGGPSYEQYF,TGTGCCATATCGGGAGGGCCATCCTACGAGCAGTACTTC
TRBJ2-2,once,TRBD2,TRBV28,CASRGVNTGELFF,TGTGCCAGCCGGGGGGTGAACACCGGGGAGCTGTTTTTT
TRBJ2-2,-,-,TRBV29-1,CSVLAETGELFF,TGCAGCGTCCTAGCAGAGACCGGGGAGCTGTTTTTT
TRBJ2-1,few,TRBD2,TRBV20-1,CSARDPLAVDNEQFF,TGCAGTGCTAGAGATCCGCTAGCGGTAGACAATGAGCAGTTCTTC
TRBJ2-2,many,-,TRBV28,CASSLGGIGELFF,TGTGCCAGCAGTTTGGGAGGTATCGGGGAGCTGTTTTTT
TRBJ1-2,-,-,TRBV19,CASTTAPPGYTF,TGTGCCAGTACAACTGCCCCCCCTGGCTACACCTTC
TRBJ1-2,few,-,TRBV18,CASSPPGGISYGYTF,TGTGCCAGCTCACCTCCGGGCGGCATCAGCTATGGCTACACCTTC
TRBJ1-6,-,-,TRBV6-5,CASSYGAANSPLHF,TGTGCCAGCAGTTACGGGGCAGCTAATTCACCCCTCCACTTT
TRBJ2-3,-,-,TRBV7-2,CASSLAGGLTSTDTQYF,TGTGCCAGCAGCTTAGCGGGGGGTTTAACTAGCACAGATACGCAGTATTTT
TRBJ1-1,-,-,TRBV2,CASSEYQGVTEAFF,TGTGCCAGCAGTGAATATCAGGGAGTGACTGAAGCTTTCTTT
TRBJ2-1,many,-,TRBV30,CAWSPSVGEQFF,TGTGCCTGGAGTCCCTCGGTGGGTGAGCAGTTCTTC
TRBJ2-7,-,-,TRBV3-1,CASSQGSEQYF,TGTGCCAGCAGCCAGGGGTCCGAGCAGTACTTC
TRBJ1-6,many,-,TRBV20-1,CSARHKSSYNSPLHF,TGCAGTGCGCGACATAAGAGCTCCTATAATTCACCCCTCCACTTT
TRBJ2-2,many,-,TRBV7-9,CASSLLSWQTNTGELFF,TGTGCCAGCAGCTTATTGTCCTGGCAGACGAACACCGGGGAGCTGTTTTTT
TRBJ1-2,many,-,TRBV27,CASSSNWEQINYGYTF,TGTGCCAGCAGTTCCAACTGGGAACAGATAAACTATGGCTACACCTTC
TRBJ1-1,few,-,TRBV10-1,CASSDGGNTEAFF,TGCGCCAGCAGTGACGGAGGGAACACTGAAGCTTTCTTT
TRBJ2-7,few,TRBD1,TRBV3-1,CASSQTQGLSYEQYF,TGTGCCAGCAGCCAAACACAGGGGCTATCCTACGAGCAGTACTTC
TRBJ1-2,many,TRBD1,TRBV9,CASSARQGIINYGYTF,TGTGCCAGCAGCGCAAGACAGGGAATCATTAACTATGGCTACACCTTC
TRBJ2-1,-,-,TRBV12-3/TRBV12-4,CASSFTRKNEQFF,TGTGCCAGCAGTTTTACCCGGAAGAATGAGCAGTTCTTC
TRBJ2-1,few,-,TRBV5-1,CASSLTPDSNEQFF,TGCGCCAGCAGCTTGACCCCCGACAGCAATGAGCAGTTCTTC
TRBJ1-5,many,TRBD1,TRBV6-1,CASRGPGGGNQPQHF,TGTGCCAGCAGGGGCCCAGGGGGGGGCAATCAGCCCCAGCATTTT
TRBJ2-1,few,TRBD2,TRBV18,CASSPGRLAGAVEQFF,TGTGCCAGCTCACCCGGAAGACTAGCGGGGGCCGTTGAGCAGTTCTTC
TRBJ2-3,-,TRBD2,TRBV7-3,CASSSSGGSTDTQYF,TGTGCCAGCAGCTCTAGCGGGGGCAGCACAGATACGCAGTATTTT
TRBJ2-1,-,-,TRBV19,CASGYNEQFF,TGTGCCTCGGGTTACAATGAGCAGTTCTTC
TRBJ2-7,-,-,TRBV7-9,CASSPPAGYEQYF,TGTGCCAGCAGCCCCCCGGCTGGGTACGAGCAGTACTTC
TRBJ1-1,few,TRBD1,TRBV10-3,CAIGTGDTEAFF,TGTGCCATCGGGACAGGGGACACTGAAGCTTTCTTT
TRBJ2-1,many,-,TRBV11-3,CASSFPHRNNEQFF,TGTGCCAGCAGCTTCCCACACAGGAACAATGAGCAGTTCTTC
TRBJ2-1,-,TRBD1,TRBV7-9,CASSLGLSGGHEQFF,TGTGCCAGCAGCTTAGGATTATCAGGGGGCCATGAGCAGTTCTTC
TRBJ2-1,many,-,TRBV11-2,CASSLRVVNEQFF,TGTGCCAGCAGCTTAAGGGTCGTCAATGAGCAGTTCTTC
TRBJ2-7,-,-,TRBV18,CASSPSNEQYF,TGTGCCAGCTCACCAAGCAACGAGCAGTACTTC
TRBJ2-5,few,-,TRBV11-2,CASSLGFYMRGPETQYF,TGTGCCAGCAGCTTAGGGTTTTATATGAGGGGTCCGGAGACCCAGTACTTC
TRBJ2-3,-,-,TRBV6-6,CASRNRASSTDTQYF,TGTGCCAGCAGAAACAGGGCCTCGAGCACAGATACGCAGTATTTT
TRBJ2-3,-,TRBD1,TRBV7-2,CASSRTGPWTDTQYF,TGTGCCAGCAGCCGGACAGGGCCCTGGACAGATACGCAGTATTTT